A selection of T cell receptor beta chains follows, all from one sample in a study of blood T cell repertoires in COVID-19. Some clones are missing from TCRdb's copy, which holds only in-frame ones; the method was immunoSEQ multiplex PCR. The sample carries 200,000 to 250,000 clones, less than 85% recorded once. The sample taken for sequencing was peripheral blood. The receptors here all came from a woman of 80 years or more with acute or convalescent COVID-19. Both conserved end residues are part of each CDR3. D genes are given only for firm matches. Size tells how often a clone was seen (once, few, many) or the class of an expanded clone, and some rows leave it out.

V gene: TRBV2
D gene: .
clone size: once
J gene: TRBJ1-5
CDR3 protein: CASSERLGTLSNQPQHF
CDR3 DNA: TGTGCCAGCAGTGAGAGGTTGGGGACACTTAGCAATCAGCCCCAGCATTTT

V gene: TRBV5-1
D gene: .
clone size: .
J gene: TRBJ1-2
CDR3 protein: CASSLAADYGYTF
CDR3 DNA: TGCGCCAGCAGCTTGGCGGCGGACTATGGCTACACCTTC

V gene: TRBV20-1
D gene: TRBD1
clone size: once
J gene: TRBJ1-6
CDR3 protein: CSARGTGGSPLHF
CDR3 DNA: TGCAGTGCTCGTGGGACAGGAGGATCACCCCTCCACTTT

V gene: TRBV5-1
D gene: .
clone size: .
J gene: TRBJ2-1
CDR3 protein: CASSPRGGEYNEQFF
CDR3 DNA: TGCGCCAGCAGTCCCCGAGGCGGGGAGTACAATGAGCAGTTCTTC

V gene: TRBV19
D gene: TRBD2
clone size: .
J gene: TRBJ2-1
CDR3 protein: CASRLAGGSSYNEQFF
CDR3 DNA: TGTGCCAGTAGGCTAGCGGGGGGGAGCTCCTACAATGAGCAGTTCTTC

V gene: TRBV30
D gene: .
clone size: .
J gene: TRBJ2-7
CDR3 protein: CAWSPSSEQYF
CDR3 DNA: TGTGCCTGGAGTCCCTCCTCCGAGCAGTACTTC

V gene: TRBV3-1/TRBV3-2
D gene: .
clone size: .
J gene: TRBJ1-1
CDR3 protein: CASSQVQNTEAFF
CDR3 DNA: TGTGCCAGCAGCCAAGTACAGAACACTGAAGCTTTCTTT

V gene: TRBV5-1
D gene: TRBD1
clone size: .
J gene: TRBJ1-6
CDR3 protein: CASSWGDSTDYNSPLHF
CDR3 DNA: TGCGCCAGCAGCTGGGGGGACAGTACAGACTATAATTCACCCCTCCACTTT

V gene: TRBV28
D gene: .
clone size: .
J gene: TRBJ1-5
CDR3 protein: CASRPGRGPANQPQHF
CDR3 DNA: TGTGCCAGCAGACCTGGGCGGGGACCGGCCAATCAGCCCCAGCATTTT

V gene: TRBV7-6
D gene: TRBD1
clone size: .
J gene: TRBJ2-7
CDR3 protein: CASSLDRGRTYEQYF
CDR3 DNA: TGTGCCAGCAGTTTGGACAGGGGGCGGACCTACGAGCAGTACTTC

V gene: TRBV3-1/TRBV3-2
D gene: TRBD2
clone size: few
J gene: TRBJ2-2
CDR3 protein: CASSPLTGTRKNTGELFF
CDR3 DNA: TGTGCCAGCAGCCCACTCACCGGGACTAGGAAGAACACCGGGGAGCTGTTTTTT

V gene: TRBV4-3
D gene: .
clone size: once
J gene: TRBJ1-3
CDR3 protein: CASSQERLGNTIYF
CDR3 DNA: TGCGCCAGCAGCCAAGAGAGGTTGGGAAACACCATATATTTT

V gene: TRBV21-1
D gene: .
clone size: once
J gene: TRBJ2-7
CDR3 protein: CASSPSGDPRGTYEQYF
CDR3 DNA: TGTGCCAGCAGCCCTAGCGGGGACCCCAGGGGAACCTACGAGCAGTACTTC

V gene: TRBV7-3
D gene: TRBD1
clone size: .
J gene: TRBJ1-4
CDR3 protein: CASSSRGRPDEKLFF
CDR3 DNA: TGTGCCAGCAGCTCCAGGGGGCGCCCCGATGAAAAACTGTTTTTT

V gene: TRBV7-2
D gene: TRBD2
clone size: .
J gene: TRBJ2-1
CDR3 protein: CASSPGLAGGLEQFF
CDR3 DNA: TGTGCCAGCAGCCCGGGACTAGCGGGGGGGCTCGAGCAGTTCTTC

V gene: TRBV11-3
D gene: TRBD1
clone size: .
J gene: TRBJ1-1
CDR3 protein: CASSFNRGTEAFF
CDR3 DNA: TGTGCCAGCAGCTTCAACAGGGGCACTGAAGCTTTCTTT

V gene: TRBV19
D gene: .
clone size: .
J gene: TRBJ1-1
CDR3 protein: CASLARGRTEAFF
CDR3 DNA: TGTGCCAGTCTAGCCAGGGGTCGGACTGAAGCTTTCTTT

V gene: TRBV2
D gene: TRBD1
clone size: .
J gene: TRBJ1-6
CDR3 protein: CASSAMGDRVNSPLHF
CDR3 DNA: TGTGCCAGCAGTGCTATGGGGGACAGGGTGAATTCACCCCTCCACTTT

V gene: TRBV28
D gene: TRBD1
clone size: .
J gene: TRBJ1-2
CDR3 protein: CASSHDREYGYTF
CDR3 DNA: TGTGCCAGCAGTCACGACAGGGAATATGGCTACACCTTC

V gene: TRBV10-3
D gene: .
clone size: .
J gene: TRBJ1-2
CDR3 protein: CAISDSGGSGGYTF
CDR3 DNA: TGTGCCATCAGTGACTCGGGGGGCTCGGGCGGCTACACCTTC

V gene: TRBV3-1/TRBV3-2
D gene: .
clone size: .
J gene: TRBJ1-2
CDR3 protein: CASSVAGGGNYGYTF
CDR3 DNA: TGTGCCAGCAGCGTAGCCGGCGGGGGTAACTATGGCTACACCTTC

V gene: TRBV5-5
D gene: TRBD1
clone size: .
J gene: TRBJ1-4
CDR3 protein: CASSVAGGNEKLFF
CDR3 DNA: TGTGCCAGCAGCGTGGCAGGGGGTAATGAAAAACTGTTTTTT

V gene: TRBV18
D gene: TRBD2
clone size: .
J gene: TRBJ2-3
CDR3 protein: CASSPLRGGATDTQYF
CDR3 DNA: TGTGCCAGCTCTCCCCTGCGGGGGGGCGCCACAGATACGCAGTATTTT

V gene: TRBV29-1
D gene: TRBD2
clone size: .
J gene: TRBJ2-5
CDR3 protein: CSVAPPGGVETQYF
CDR3 DNA: TGCAGCGTTGCCCCGCCCGGGGGGGTAGAGACCCAGTACTTC

V gene: TRBV18
D gene: .
clone size: few
J gene: TRBJ1-2
CDR3 protein: CASSQGQIYGYTF
CDR3 DNA: TGTGCCAGCTCACAGGGACAAATCTATGGCTACACCTTC

V gene: TRBV5-1
D gene: TRBD2
clone size: .
J gene: TRBJ2-3
CDR3 protein: CASSLAGLQTDTQYF
CDR3 DNA: TGCGCCAGCAGCTTGGCGGGACTACAAACAGATACGCAGTATTTT

V gene: TRBV7-2
D gene: TRBD1
clone size: .
J gene: TRBJ2-1
CDR3 protein: CASSLDGQGFYEQFF
CDR3 DNA: TGTGCCAGCAGCTTAGACGGACAGGGGTTCTATGAGCAGTTCTTC

V gene: TRBV5-1
D gene: .
clone size: .
J gene: TRBJ1-6
CDR3 protein: CASSLGQPNNSPLHF
CDR3 DNA: TGCGCCAGCAGCTTGGGACAGCCAAATAATTCACCCCTCCACTTT

V gene: TRBV28
D gene: .
clone size: .
J gene: TRBJ2-7
CDR3 protein: CASRRAYEQYF
CDR3 DNA: TGTGCCAGCAGACGGGCCTACGAGCAGTACTTC

V gene: TRBV9
D gene: .
clone size: .
J gene: TRBJ1-4
CDR3 protein: CASSVGPQPNEKLFF
CDR3 DNA: TGTGCCAGCAGCGTAGGGCCACAGCCTAATGAAAAACTGTTTTTT

V gene: TRBV4-1
D gene: TRBD1
clone size: once
J gene: TRBJ2-1
CDR3 protein: CASSSLLGPRTGSYNEQFF
CDR3 DNA: TGCGCCAGCAGCTCCTTATTAGGTCCCCGGACAGGATCCTACAATGAGCAGTTCTTC

V gene: TRBV10-3
D gene: .
clone size: .
J gene: TRBJ1-3
CDR3 protein: CAISKQGPTSGNTIYF
CDR3 DNA: TGTGCCATCAGTAAACAGGGCCCCACCTCTGGAAACACCATATATTTT

V gene: TRBV27
D gene: TRBD1
clone size: .
J gene: TRBJ1-2
CDR3 protein: CASLTGEKGGYTF
CDR3 DNA: TGTGCCAGCTTGACAGGGGAAAAAGGCGGCTACACCTTC

V gene: TRBV6-6
D gene: TRBD1
clone size: .
J gene: TRBJ1-5
CDR3 protein: CASSWDRAVQPQHF
CDR3 DNA: TGTGCCAGCAGTTGGGACAGGGCGGTTCAGCCCCAGCATTTT

V gene: TRBV5-5
D gene: .
clone size: .
J gene: TRBJ2-2
CDR3 protein: CASSLDYSNTGELFF
CDR3 DNA: TGTGCCAGCAGCCTTGACTATTCGAACACCGGGGAGCTGTTTTTT

V gene: TRBV4-1
D gene: .
clone size: .
J gene: TRBJ2-1
CDR3 protein: CASSQDLAGGGGDNEQFF
CDR3 DNA: TGCGCCAGCAGCCAAGACCTGGCTGGAGGCGGGGGCGACAATGAGCAGTTCTTC

V gene: TRBV2
D gene: TRBD2
clone size: .
J gene: TRBJ2-1
CDR3 protein: CAGSGGRLSEQFF
CDR3 DNA: TGTGCCGGTAGCGGGGGGCGCCTCAGTGAGCAGTTCTTC

V gene: TRBV4-3
D gene: .
clone size: .
J gene: TRBJ2-7
CDR3 protein: CASSLLQGSYEQYF
CDR3 DNA: TGCGCCAGCAGCCTCCTTCAGGGATCTTACGAGCAGTACTTC

V gene: TRBV19
D gene: .
clone size: .
J gene: TRBJ2-3
CDR3 protein: CASRQGASTDTQYF
CDR3 DNA: TGTGCCAGTAGGCAAGGGGCAAGCACAGATACGCAGTATTTT

V gene: TRBV5-8
D gene: TRBD1
clone size: .
J gene: TRBJ2-6
CDR3 protein: CASSSGQGTNVLTF
CDR3 DNA: TGTGCCAGCAGCTCCGGACAGGGGACCAACGTCCTGACTTTC

V gene: TRBV7-3
D gene: .
clone size: .
J gene: TRBJ1-1
CDR3 protein: CASSLRGGDHQPFF
CDR3 DNA: TGTGCCAGCAGCTTAAGGGGAGGTGACCACCAGCCTTTCTTT

V gene: TRBV10-3
D gene: .
clone size: .
J gene: TRBJ2-3
CDR3 protein: CAITLSGESTDTQYF
CDR3 DNA: TGTGCCATCACCCTTAGCGGAGAAAGCACAGATACGCAGTATTTT

V gene: TRBV5-1
D gene: .
clone size: .
J gene: TRBJ2-7
CDR3 protein: CASSFGNSGYEQYF
CDR3 DNA: TGCGCCAGCAGCTTCGGGAATTCGGGCTACGAGCAGTACTTC

V gene: TRBV30
D gene: .
clone size: .
J gene: TRBJ2-1
CDR3 protein: CAWSVGSGLSYNEQFF
CDR3 DNA: TGTGCCTGGAGTGTAGGGTCAGGGCTTTCCTACAATGAGCAGTTCTTC

V gene: TRBV4-2
D gene: .
clone size: few
J gene: TRBJ1-4
CDR3 protein: CASSQGRGRVNEKLFF
CDR3 DNA: TGTGCCAGCAGCCAAGGACGAGGGAGGGTTAATGAAAAACTGTTTTTT

V gene: TRBV19
D gene: .
clone size: .
J gene: TRBJ2-7
CDR3 protein: CASSSQATVEKQYF
CDR3 DNA: TGTGCCAGTAGTAGCCAGGCAACAGTGGAAAAGCAGTACTTC

V gene: TRBV9
D gene: TRBD2
clone size: .
J gene: TRBJ2-5
CDR3 protein: CASSFSGGQETQYF
CDR3 DNA: TGTGCCAGCAGCTTTAGCGGGGGGCAAGAGACCCAGTACTTC

V gene: TRBV19
D gene: .
clone size: once
J gene: TRBJ1-5
CDR3 protein: CASSIRTGQGGPQHF
CDR3 DNA: TGTGCCAGTAGTATCCGGACGGGGCAAGGGGGGCCCCAGCATTTT

V gene: TRBV2
D gene: .
clone size: few
J gene: TRBJ1-2
CDR3 protein: CASSVEGNYGYTF
CDR3 DNA: TGTGCCAGCAGTGTGGAGGGGAACTATGGCTACACCTTC

V gene: TRBV5-1
D gene: TRBD1
clone size: .
J gene: TRBJ2-7
CDR3 protein: CASSVRDRAREQYF
CDR3 DNA: TGCGCCAGCAGCGTGCGGGACAGGGCACGAGAGCAGTACTTC

V gene: TRBV10-3
D gene: .
clone size: .
J gene: TRBJ1-2
CDR3 protein: CAISEGQAYGYTF
CDR3 DNA: TGTGCCATCAGTGAGGGGCAGGCTTATGGCTACACCTTC

V gene: TRBV29-1
D gene: .
clone size: .
J gene: TRBJ1-1
CDR3 protein: CSVLEVGTEAFF
CDR3 DNA: TGCAGCGTCCTAGAGGTCGGAACTGAAGCTTTCTTT

V gene: TRBV11-3
D gene: .
clone size: .
J gene: TRBJ2-7
CDR3 protein: CASSPTRDGEQYF
CDR3 DNA: TGTGCCAGCAGCCCCACTAGGGATGGCGAGCAGTACTTC